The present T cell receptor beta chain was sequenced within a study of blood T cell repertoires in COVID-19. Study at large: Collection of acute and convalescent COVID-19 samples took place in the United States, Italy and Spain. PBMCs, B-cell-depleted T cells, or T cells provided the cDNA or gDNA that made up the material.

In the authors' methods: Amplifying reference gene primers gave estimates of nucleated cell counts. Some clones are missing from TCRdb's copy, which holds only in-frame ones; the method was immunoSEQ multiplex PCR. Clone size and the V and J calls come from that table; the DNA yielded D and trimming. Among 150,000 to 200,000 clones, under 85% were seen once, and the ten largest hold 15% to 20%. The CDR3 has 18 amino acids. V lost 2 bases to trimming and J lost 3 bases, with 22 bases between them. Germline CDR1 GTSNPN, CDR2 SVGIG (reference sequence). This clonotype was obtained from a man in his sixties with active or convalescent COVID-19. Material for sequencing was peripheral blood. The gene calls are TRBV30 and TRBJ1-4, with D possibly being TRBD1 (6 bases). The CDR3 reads CAWSLSITGPSANEKLFF. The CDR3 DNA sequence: TGTGCCTGGAGTCTCTCTATCACAGGGCCCTCAGCTAATGAAAAACTGTTTTTT.